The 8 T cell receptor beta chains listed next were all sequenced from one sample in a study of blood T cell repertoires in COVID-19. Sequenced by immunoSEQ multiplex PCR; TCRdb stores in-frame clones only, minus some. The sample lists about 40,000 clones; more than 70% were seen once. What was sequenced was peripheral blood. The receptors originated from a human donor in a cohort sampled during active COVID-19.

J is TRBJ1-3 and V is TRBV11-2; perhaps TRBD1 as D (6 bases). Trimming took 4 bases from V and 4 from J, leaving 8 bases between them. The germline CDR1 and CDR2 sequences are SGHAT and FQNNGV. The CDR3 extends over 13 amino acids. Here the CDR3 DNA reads TGTGCCAGCAGCTCAGGGGACGGAAACACCATATATTTT. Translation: CASSSGDGNTIYF.

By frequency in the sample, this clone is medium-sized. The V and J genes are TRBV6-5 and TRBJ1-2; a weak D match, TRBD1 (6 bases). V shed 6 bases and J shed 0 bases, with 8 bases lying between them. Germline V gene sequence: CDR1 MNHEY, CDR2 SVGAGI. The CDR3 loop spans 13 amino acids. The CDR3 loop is CASRDSTNYGYTF. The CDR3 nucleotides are TGTGCCAGCAGGGACAGTACTAACTATGGCTACACCTTC.

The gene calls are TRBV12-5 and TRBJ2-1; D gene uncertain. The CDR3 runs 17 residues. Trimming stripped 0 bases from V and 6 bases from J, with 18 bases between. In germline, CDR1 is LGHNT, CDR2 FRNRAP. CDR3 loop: CASGLVTNSLVPNEQFF. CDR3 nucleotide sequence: TGTGCTAGTGGTTTGGTAACAAATTCCCTGGTACCCAATGAGCAGTTCTTC.

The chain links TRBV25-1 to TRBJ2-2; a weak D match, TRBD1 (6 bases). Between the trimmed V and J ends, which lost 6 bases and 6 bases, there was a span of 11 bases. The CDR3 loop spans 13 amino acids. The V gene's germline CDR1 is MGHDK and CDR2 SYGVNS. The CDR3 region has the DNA TGTGCCAGCAGCTGGACAGTTGCCGGGGAGCTGTTTTTT. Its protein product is CASSWTVAGELFF.

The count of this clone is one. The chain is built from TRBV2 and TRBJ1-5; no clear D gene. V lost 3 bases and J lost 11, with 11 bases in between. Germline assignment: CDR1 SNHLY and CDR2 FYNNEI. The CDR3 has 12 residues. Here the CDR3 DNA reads TGTGCCAGCAGTGACCGAAGGGAGGCCCAGCATTTT. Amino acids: CASSDRREAQHF.

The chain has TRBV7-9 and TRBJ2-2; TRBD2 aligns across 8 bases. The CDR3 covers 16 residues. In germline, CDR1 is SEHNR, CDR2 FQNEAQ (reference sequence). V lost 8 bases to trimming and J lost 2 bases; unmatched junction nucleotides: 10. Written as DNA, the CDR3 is TGTGCCAGCCCACTCGCGGGGGGTGTAAACACCGGGGAGCTGTTTTTT. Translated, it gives CASPLAGGVNTGELFF.

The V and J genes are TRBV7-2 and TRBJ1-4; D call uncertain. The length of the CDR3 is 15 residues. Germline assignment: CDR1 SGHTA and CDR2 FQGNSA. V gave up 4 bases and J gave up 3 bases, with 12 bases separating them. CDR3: CASSYIGGPNEKLFF. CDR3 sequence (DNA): TGTGCCAGCAGCTATATAGGAGGGCCTAATGAAAAACTGTTTTTT.

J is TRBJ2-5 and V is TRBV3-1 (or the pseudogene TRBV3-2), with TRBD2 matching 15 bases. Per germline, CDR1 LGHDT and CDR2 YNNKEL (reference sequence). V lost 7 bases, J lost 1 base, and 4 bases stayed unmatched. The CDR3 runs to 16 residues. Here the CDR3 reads CASTGLAGGFQETQYF. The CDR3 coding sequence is TGTGCCAGCACCGGACTAGCGGGGGGGTTCCAAGAGACCCAGTACTTC.